A selection of T cell receptor beta chains follows, all from one sample in a study of cytomegalovirus exposure and HLA in healthy donors. Profiling relied on immunoSEQ multiplex PCR, and the TCRdb table lists in-frame clones only, not all of them. The sample has 45,000 to 60,000 clones; around 70% are singletons. Material for sequencing was PBMCs. These receptors originate from a woman between 45 and 60 years old in good health and CMV-seronegative. CDR3s include the opening cysteine and the closing phenylalanine or tryptophan. Fields, in order: CDR3 length, clone size, V gene, D gene, CDR3 protein. A D gene is named only where the DNA matches it firmly. Part of the rows lack a size; the others show once, few, many or a class for expanded clones.

17	few	TRBV15	TRBD1	CATSRDGGEQGYQPQHF
17	few	TRBV6-1	.	CASSEAYHGQGAYEQYF
14	.	TRBV29-1	TRBD1	CSVATTGYTGELFF
11	few	TRBV5-6	.	CASSLGLASFF
13	once	TRBV6-5	.	CASSNEGFYEQYF
14	.	TRBV11-3	.	CASSLSLELDEQYF
13	.	TRBV29-1	.	CSVRGSGLGEQYF
13	.	TRBV28	TRBD1	CASSGQGYQPQHF
16	.	TRBV7-9	.	CASTPVGQATNEKLFF
13	.	TRBV7-3	.	CASSFQGTDTQYF
9	.	TRBV20-1	.	CSAAQEQFF
17	.	TRBV10-3	.	CAISGEGTEGGQETQYF
15	.	TRBV27	TRBD2	CASTPQWGGTDTQYF
15	.	TRBV19	TRBD1	CASRVGTGFGNTIYF
17	.	TRBV7-9	TRBD1	CASSSGTGGGMNTEAFF